A single sample is the source of the 7 T cell receptor beta chains below, sequenced in a study of T cells in Graves' hyperthyroidism and ophthalmopathy (dated by TCRdb to between 2019 and 2020). The library was built by means of multiplex PCR. Sequenced on an Illumina HiSeq 2000. The TCR beta CDR3 regions were amplified from RNA transcripts. A first-round RT-PCR of the TCR CDR3 used the HTBI primer set with the Qiagen OneStep RT-PCR kit. TCRdb's own reprocessing of the public reads used fastp at Q25 and MiXCR and kept productive beta chains. Rows are unified per CDR3 protein, each entry keeping the most common DNA and genes. The sample table contains some 560,000 distinct CDR3 sequences; only one count was recorded for about a sixth of them. The ten top clones hold 7.3% of the sample. The specimen sequenced was blood. Source of these receptors: a woman in her thirties with Graves' hyperthyroidism.

This clonotype was observed a handful of times. J is TRBJ2-1 and V is TRBV10-3; 9 nucleotides line up with TRBD2. Germline values: CDR1 ENHRY, CDR2 SYGVKD. The CDR3 is made up of 15 amino acids. J was trimmed by 6 bases and V by 7 bases; bases with no gene match: 10. CDR3 sequence (DNA): TGTGCCATCATGTCGACTAGCGGACAATTCAATGAGCAGTTCTTC. It specifies CAIMSTSGQFNEQFF.

This clonotype was counted at least ten times. V is TRBV5-1 and J is TRBJ2-2; 7 nucleotides line up with TRBD2. Germline trimming cut 2 bases from V and 4 bases from J; bases unmatched to any gene: 5. The germline V gene encodes CDR1 SGHRS and CDR2 YFSETQ. CDR3 length: 15 amino acids. CDR3 coding DNA: TGCGCCAGCAGCTTAAGACTAGCCTTCACCGGGGAGCTGTTTTTT. It translates to CASSLRLAFTGELFF.

In its sample, this clonotype was seen many times. The chain recombines TRBV24-1 with TRBJ2-1, with 13 bases that match TRBD2. CDR3 length: 16 residues. Germline-derived CDR1 and CDR2 are KGHDR and SFDVKD. V was clipped by 6 bases and J by 4 bases; unmatched bases: 5. As DNA, the CDR3 is TGTGCCACCAGTCCCCGGGGACTAGCGGGGTACAATGAGCAGTTCTTC. Its protein product is CATSPRGLAGYNEQFF.

The V call is TRBV6-7, the J call TRBJ2-7; D gene uncertain. Being an ORF, TRBV6-7 has a function that is uncertain. The ends were cut back, 0 bases at V and 0 bases at J, with 12 bases in the middle. CDR3 length: 16 residues. The CDR3 bases are TGTGCCAGCAGTTACTCTGACGGGTTTAGCTCCTACGAGCAGTACTTC. It yields the protein CASSYSDGFSSYEQYF.

This clonotype was observed at least ten times. The chain carries TRBV3-1 and TRBJ1-1; D is possibly TRBD1 (5 bases). The V gene lost 7 bases and the J gene lost 3 bases, with 12 bases spanning the gap. This CDR3 has 13 amino acids. The germline gives CDR1 LGHDT, CDR2 YNNKEL (reference sequence). CDR3: CASTPSGDTEAFF. The CDR3 bases are TGTGCCAGCACCCCGTCGGGGGACACTGAAGCTTTCTTT. The whole variable domain, remainder taken from reference TRBV3-1 and TRBJ1-1, is DTAVSQTPKYLVTQMGNDKSIKCEQNLGHDTMYWYKQDSKKFLKIMFSYNNKELIINETVPNRFSPKSPDKAHLNLHINSLELGDSAVYFCASTPSGDTEAFFGQGTRLTVV.

This clonotype has only a few counts. This chain connects TRBV19 to TRBJ2-1; the D call may be TRBD1 or TRBD2 (5 bases each). The germline V gene encodes CDR1 LNHDA and CDR2 SQIVND (reference sequence). The CDR3 spans 14 residues. The V end lost 4 bases, the J end lost 7 bases, and 14 bases lay between the germline ends. The CDR3 loop is CASSTSGTFNEQFF. The DNA for the CDR3 is TGTGCCAGTAGTACCTCCGGGACCTTTAATGAGCAGTTCTTC.

This clonotype was detected once. The chain has TRBV20-1 and TRBJ2-1; perhaps TRBD1 as D (6 bases). Germline assignment: CDR1 DFQATT and CDR2 SNEGSKA (reference sequence). CDR3 size: 13 residues. Trimming took off 2 bases at V and 2 bases at J, with 7 bases between the two ends. The CDR3: CSARRDTYNEQFF. The CDR3 bases are TGCAGTGCTAGAAGGGACACCTACAATGAGCAGTTCTTC.